This T cell receptor (beta chain) is from a study of beta chain features in type 1 diabetes. The study's findings and limits: Significant though moderate, a shortening of TCRB CDR3s appeared in all four CD4+ subsets of Type 1 diabetes patients. Across patients, naive, central memory and Treg TCRB repertoires exhibited apparently greater similarity than was observed across healthy donors.

In germline, CDR1 is MNHNS, CDR2 SASEGT. This CDR3 region has 14 residues. V lost 6 bases to trimming and J lost 6 bases, with 17 bases between them. The authors reverse transcribed all of the isolated RNA, so sequencing captured expressed TCRB transcripts. Sequencing was performed with immunoSEQ multiplex PCR; in TCRdb, only in-frame clones are kept and a portion is missing. There are over 40,000 clones in the sample; 66% occur only once, and around 2.1% lies in the top ten. In regard to this clone: Its antigen is undetermined.

The chain combines TRBV6-1 with TRBJ1-2, with D unresolved. The TCR was taken from a woman aged 18-29 years with type 1 diabetes. Sequencing was done on a sample of Tregs from blood. The CDR3 nucleotides are TGTGCCAGCAGCGGAGTGTGGGAGTACGATGGCTACACCTTC. It codes for CASSGVWEYDGYTF.